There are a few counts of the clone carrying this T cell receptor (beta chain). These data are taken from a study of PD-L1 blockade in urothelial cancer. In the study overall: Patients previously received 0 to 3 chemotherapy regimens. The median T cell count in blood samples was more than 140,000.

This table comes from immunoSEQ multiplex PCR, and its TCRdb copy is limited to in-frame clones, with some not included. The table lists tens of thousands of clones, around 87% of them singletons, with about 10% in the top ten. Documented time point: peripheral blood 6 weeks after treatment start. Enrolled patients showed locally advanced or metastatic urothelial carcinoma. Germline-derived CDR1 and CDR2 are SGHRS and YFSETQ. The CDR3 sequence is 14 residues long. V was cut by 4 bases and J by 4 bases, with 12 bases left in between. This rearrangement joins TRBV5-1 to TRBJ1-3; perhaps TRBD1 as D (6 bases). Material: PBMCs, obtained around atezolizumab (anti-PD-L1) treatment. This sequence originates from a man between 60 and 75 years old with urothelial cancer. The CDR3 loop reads CASSIRGAGNTIYF. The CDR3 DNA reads TGCGCCAGCAGCATACGGGGGGCCGGAAACACCATATATTTT.